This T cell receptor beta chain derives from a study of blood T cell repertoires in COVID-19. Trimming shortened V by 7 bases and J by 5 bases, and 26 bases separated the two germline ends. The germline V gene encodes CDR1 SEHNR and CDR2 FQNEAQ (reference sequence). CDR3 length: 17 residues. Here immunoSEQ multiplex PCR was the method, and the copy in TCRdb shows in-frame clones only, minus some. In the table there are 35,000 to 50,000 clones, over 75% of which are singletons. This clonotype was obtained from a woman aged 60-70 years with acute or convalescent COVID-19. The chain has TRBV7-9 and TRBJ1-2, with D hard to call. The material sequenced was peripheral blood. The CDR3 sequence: CASTQREVPSLKYGYTF. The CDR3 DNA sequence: TGTGCCAGCACCCAAAGGGAGGTACCGTCGTTAAAGTATGGCTACACCTTC.